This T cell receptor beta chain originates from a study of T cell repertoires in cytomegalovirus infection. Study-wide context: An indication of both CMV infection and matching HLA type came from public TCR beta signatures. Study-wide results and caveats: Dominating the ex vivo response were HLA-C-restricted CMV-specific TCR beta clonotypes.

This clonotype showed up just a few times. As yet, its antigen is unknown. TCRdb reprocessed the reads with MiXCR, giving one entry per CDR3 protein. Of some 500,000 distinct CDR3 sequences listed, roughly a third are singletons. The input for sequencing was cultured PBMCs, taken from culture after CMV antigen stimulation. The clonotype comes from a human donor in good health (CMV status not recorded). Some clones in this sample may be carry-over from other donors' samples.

CDR3 region: CASSFWTAHTGELFF. The CDR3 nucleotides are TGTGCCAGCAGCTTTTGGACAGCTCACACCGGGGAGCTGTTTTTT. The V and J genes are TRBV7-9 and TRBJ2-2; D is perhaps TRBD1 (6 bases). Trimming removed 3 bases at V and 3 bases at J, with 11 bases between. CDR1 SEHNR and CDR2 FQNEAQ come from the germline V gene (reference sequence). This CDR3 region has 15 residues.